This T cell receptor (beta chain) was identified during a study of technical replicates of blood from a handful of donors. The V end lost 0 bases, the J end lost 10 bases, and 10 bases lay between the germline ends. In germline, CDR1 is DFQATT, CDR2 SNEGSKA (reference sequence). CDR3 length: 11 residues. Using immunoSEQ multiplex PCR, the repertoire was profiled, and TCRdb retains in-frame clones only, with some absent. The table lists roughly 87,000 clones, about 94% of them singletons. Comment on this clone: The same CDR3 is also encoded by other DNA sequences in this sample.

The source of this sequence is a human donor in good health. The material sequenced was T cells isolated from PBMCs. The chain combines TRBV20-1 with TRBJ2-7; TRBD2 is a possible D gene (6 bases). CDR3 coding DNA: TGCAGTGCTAGAGATGGGCGGGGCCAGTACTTC. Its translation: CSARDGRGQYF.